The sequence of this T cell receptor beta chain was determined in a study of Ad26.COV2.S vaccination and SARS-CoV-2 variants. Study at large: The trial was COV1001 and the donor's arm was Ad26.COV2.S.

Using immunoSEQ multiplex PCR, the repertoire was profiled, and TCRdb retains in-frame clones only, with some absent. The sample lists a few hundred thousand clones, roughly 88% occurring once. Sample treatment: roughly 19 received Ad26.COV2.S at low or high dose, single or two shots; 5 received placebo; per-sample allocation not given. Material that was analyzed had been drawn on day 63 after the first vaccine or placebo injection. Study results and limitations: In vaccinated individuals, spike-specific CD8+ and CD4+ T cell responses reportedly displayed substantial breadth. Ad26.COV2.S recipients had broader spike-specific TCRs (P = 0.0014).

This clone was counted a single time. Its target is unknown. The origin of this receptor is a person between 18 and 65 years old who received the Ad26.COV2.S COVID-19 vaccine or a placebo. The sequences come from peripheral blood, collected in a trial of Ad26.COV2.S vaccine versus placebo.

The CDR3 coding sequence is TGCAGCGCACTAGGACAGGACCCGTACGAGCAGTACTTC. As protein: CSALGQDPYEQYF. The chain joins TRBV29-1 to TRBJ2-7; the match to TRBD1 covers 7 bases. Germline lookup yields CDR1 SQVTM and CDR2 ANQGSEA. V shed 7 bases and J 4 bases; nucleotides not matched to a gene: 10. This CDR3 is 13 amino acids long.